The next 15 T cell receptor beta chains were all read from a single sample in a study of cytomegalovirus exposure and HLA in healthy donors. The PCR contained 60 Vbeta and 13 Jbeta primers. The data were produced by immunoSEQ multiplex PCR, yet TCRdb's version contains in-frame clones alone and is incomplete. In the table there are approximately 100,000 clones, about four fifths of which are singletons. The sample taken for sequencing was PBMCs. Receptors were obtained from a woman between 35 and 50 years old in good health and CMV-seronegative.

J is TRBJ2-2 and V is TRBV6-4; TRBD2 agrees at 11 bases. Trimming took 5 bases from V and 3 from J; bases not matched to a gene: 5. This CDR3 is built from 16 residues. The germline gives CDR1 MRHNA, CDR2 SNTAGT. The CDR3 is CASSPLLAGDTGELFF. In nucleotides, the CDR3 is TGTGCCAGCAGTCCGCTACTAGCGGGGGACACCGGGGAGCTGTTTTTT.

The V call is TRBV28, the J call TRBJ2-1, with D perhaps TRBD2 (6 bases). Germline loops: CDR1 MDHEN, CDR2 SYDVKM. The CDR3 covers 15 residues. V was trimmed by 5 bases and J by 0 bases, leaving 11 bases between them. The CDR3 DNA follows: TGTGCCAGCAGTGGTAGCGGATTCTCCTACAATGAGCAGTTCTTC. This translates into CASSGSGFSYNEQFF.

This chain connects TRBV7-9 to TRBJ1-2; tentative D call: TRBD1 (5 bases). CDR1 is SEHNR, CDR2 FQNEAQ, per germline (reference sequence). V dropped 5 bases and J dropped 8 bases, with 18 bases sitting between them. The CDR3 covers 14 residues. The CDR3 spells CASSHRPLQDGYTF. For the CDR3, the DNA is TGTGCCAGCAGCCACCGGCCGTTACAGGACGGCTACACCTTC.

The DNA of the CDR3 is TGCGCCAGCAGCCAAGATCGATTTCCAGGGCTGCCTGGGGCCAACGTCCTGACTTTC. It yields the protein CASSQDRFPGLPGANVLTF. The chain joins TRBV4-1 to TRBJ2-6; tentative D call: TRBD1 (5 bases). The CDR3 totals 19 residues. Germline assignment: CDR1 MGHRA and CDR2 YSYEKL. Trimming took off 0 bases at V and 2 bases at J, with 17 bases between the two ends.

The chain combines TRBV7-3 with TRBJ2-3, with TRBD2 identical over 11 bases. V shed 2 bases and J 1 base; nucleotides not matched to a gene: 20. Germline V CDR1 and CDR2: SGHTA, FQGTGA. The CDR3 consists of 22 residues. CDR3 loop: CASSLGPVGLAGGGRGTDTQYF. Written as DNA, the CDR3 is TGTGCCAGCAGCTTAGGCCCCGTAGGGCTAGCGGGGGGCGGGCGCGGCACAGATACGCAGTATTTT.

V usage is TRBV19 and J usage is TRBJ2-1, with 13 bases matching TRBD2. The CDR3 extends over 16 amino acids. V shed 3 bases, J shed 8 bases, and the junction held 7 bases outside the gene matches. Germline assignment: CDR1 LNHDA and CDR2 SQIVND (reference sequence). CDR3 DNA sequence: TGTGCCAGTAGTATGTCGGGACTAGCGGGGTACCATGAGCAGTTCTTC. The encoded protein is CASSMSGLAGYHEQFF.

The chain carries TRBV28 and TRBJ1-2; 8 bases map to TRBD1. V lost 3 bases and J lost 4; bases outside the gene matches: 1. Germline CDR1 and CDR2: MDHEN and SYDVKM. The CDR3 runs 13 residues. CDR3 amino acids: CASSFTGGYGYTF. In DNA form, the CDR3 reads TGTGCCAGCAGTTTTACAGGGGGCTATGGCTACACCTTC.

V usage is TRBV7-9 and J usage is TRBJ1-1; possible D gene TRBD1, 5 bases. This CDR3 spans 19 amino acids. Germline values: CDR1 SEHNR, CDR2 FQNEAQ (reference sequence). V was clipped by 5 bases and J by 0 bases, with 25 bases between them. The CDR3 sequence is CASSPTLIDRYRLNTEAFF. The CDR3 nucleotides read TGTGCCAGCAGCCCAACTTTAATCGACAGATACCGATTGAACACTGAAGCTTTCTTT.

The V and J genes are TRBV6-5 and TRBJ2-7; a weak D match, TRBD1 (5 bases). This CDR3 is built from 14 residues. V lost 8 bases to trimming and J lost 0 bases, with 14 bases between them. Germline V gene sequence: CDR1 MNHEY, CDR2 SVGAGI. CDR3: CASFLGANSYEQYF. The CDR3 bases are TGTGCCAGCTTCCTTGGGGCGAACTCCTACGAGCAGTACTTC.

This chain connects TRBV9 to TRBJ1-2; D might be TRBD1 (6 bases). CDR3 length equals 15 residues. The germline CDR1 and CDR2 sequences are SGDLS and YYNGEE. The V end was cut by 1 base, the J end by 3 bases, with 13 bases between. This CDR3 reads CASSVQAGEDYGYTF. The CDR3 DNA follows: TGTGCCAGCAGCGTACAGGCAGGGGAAGACTATGGCTACACCTTC.

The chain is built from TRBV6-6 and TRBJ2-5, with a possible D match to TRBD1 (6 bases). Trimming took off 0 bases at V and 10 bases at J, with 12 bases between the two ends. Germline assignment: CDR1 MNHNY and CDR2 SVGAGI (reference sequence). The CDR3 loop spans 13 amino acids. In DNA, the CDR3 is TGTGCCAGCAGTTACTCTTCTCCAGGGGACCAGTACTTC. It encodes CASSYSSPGDQYF.

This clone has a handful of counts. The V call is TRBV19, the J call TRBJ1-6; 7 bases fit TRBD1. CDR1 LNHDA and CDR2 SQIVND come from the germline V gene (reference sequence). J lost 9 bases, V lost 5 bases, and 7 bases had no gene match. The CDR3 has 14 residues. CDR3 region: CASSPGTAGSPLHF. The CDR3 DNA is TGTGCCAGTAGTCCCGGGACAGCTGGTTCACCCCTCCACTTT.

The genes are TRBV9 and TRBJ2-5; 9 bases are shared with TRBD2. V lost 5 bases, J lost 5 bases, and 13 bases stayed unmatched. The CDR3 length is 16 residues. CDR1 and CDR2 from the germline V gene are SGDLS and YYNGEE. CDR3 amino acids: CASSTPKAGGEETQYF. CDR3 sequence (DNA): TGTGCCAGCAGTACTCCAAAAGCGGGGGGCGAGGAGACCCAGTACTTC.

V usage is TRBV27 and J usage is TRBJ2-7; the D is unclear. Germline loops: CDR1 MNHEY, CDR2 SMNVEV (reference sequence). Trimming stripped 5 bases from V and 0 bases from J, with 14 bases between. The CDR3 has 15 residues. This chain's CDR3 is CASSPIDGSSYEQYF. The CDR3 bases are TGTGCCAGCAGTCCCATTGACGGGTCCTCCTACGAGCAGTACTTC.

CDR3 protein: CASSQGPGLRTGELFF. The CDR3, as DNA: TGCGCCAGCAGCCAAGGGCCAGGGTTACGGACCGGGGAGCTGTTTTTT. The chain joins TRBV4-1 to TRBJ2-2, with D possibly TRBD1 on 5 matching bases. V was shortened by 1 base and J by 5 bases, with 14 bases between the two germline ends. The CDR3 has 16 residues. Germline V gene data show CDR1 as MGHRA and CDR2 as YSYEKL.